This T cell receptor (beta chain) was profiled in a study of OX40 agonist ivuxolimab in advanced cancers. Repertoires were generated with immunoSEQ multiplex PCR, while TCRdb's copy carries only in-frame clones and drops some. The table includes some 46,000 clones, 87% detected once. The V gene lost 2 bases and the J gene lost 9 bases, with 11 bases spanning the gap. The CDR3 extends over 13 amino acids. Germline CDR1 SGHTA, CDR2 FQGNSA. Sample: CD4+ or CD8+ T cells sorted from blood, taken in a trial of the OX40 agonist ivuxolimab. This chain joins TRBV7-2 and TRBJ2-1; D is perhaps TRBD1 (6 bases). The sequence was obtained from an adult with an advanced solid tumor such as melanoma, head and neck, liver or kidney cancer. CDR3 loop: CASSLRQVLEQFF. The CDR3 nucleotides read TGTGCCAGCAGCTTACGACAGGTCCTTGAGCAGTTCTTC.